This T cell receptor (beta chain) was retrieved from a study of response to subunit inactivated influenza vaccine. Study results and caveats: Each seasonal flu vaccination may recruit only limited new T cells, authors suggested.

This clonotype was recorded a few times. Its antigen is undetermined. TCRdb used MiXCR to reprocess the RT-PCR reads, holding one entry per CDR3 protein. The sample yields around 790,000 distinct CDR3 sequences, around 20% seen once. The starting material was PBMCs from blood, obtained 4 to 6 days after vaccination. The receptor was derived from a man aged 50 or older who received an inactivated influenza vaccine.

The CDR3 DNA reads TGTGCCAGCAGTCACCCCTCCGGGACAGGGCCAGGGACCCAGTACTTC. Its translation is CASSHPSGTGPGTQYF. The rearrangement uses TRBV27 and TRBJ2-5; 9 positions agree with TRBD1. The CDR3 totals 16 residues. V lost 5 bases, J lost 7 bases, and 14 bases stayed unmatched. The V gene's germline CDR1 is MNHEY and CDR2 SMNVEV (reference sequence).